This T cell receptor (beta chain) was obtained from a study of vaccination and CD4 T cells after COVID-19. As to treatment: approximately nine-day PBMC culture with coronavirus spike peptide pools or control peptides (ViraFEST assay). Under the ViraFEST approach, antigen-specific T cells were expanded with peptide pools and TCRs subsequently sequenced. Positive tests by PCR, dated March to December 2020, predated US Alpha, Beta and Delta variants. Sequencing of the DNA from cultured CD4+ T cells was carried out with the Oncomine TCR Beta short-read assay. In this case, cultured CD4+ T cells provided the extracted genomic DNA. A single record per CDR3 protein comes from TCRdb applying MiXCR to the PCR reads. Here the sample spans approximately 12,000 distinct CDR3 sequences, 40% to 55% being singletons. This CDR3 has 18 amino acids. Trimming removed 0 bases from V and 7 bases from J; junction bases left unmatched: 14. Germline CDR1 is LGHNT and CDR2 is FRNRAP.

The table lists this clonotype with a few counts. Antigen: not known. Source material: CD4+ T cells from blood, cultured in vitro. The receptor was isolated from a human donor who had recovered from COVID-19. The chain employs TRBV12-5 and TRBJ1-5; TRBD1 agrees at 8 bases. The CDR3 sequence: CASGLVPDGQGIWQPQHF. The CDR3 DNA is TGTGCTAGTGGTTTGGTTCCCGATGGACAGGGAATATGGCAGCCCCAGCATTTT.